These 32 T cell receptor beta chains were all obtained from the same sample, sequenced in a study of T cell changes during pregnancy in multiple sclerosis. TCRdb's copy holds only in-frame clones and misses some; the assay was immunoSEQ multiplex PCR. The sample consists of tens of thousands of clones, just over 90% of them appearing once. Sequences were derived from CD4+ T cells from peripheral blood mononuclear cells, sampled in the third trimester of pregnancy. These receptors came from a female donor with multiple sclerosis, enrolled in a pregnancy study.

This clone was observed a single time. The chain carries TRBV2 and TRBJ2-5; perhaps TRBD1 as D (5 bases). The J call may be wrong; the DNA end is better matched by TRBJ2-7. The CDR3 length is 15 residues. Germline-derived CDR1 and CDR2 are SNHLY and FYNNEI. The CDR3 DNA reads TGTGCCAGCAGTGAAGGATGGGGCGTTAGCTACGAGCAGTACTTC. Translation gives CASSEGWGVSYEQYF.

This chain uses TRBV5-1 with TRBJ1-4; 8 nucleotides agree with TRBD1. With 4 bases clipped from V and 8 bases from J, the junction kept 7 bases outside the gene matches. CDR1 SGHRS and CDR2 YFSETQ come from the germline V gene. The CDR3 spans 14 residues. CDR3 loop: CASSVDRGGEKLFF. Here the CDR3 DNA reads TGCGCCAGCAGCGTCGACAGGGGAGGAGAAAAACTGTTTTTT.

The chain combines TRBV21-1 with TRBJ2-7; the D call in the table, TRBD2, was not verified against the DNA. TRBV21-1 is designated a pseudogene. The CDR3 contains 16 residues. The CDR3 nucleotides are TGTGCCAGCCTGAAGAACCTAGCGGGAGTTTTATACGAGCAGTACTTC. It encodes CASLKNLAGVLYEQYF.

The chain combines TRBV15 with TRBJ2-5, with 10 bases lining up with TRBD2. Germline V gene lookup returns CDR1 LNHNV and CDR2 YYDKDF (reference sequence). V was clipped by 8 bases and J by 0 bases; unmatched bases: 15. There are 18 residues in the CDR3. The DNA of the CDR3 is TGTGCCACCTCCAGGGCGAGCGGGAGGGCCTGGTACCAAGAGACCCAGTACTTC. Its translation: CATSRASGRAWYQETQYF.

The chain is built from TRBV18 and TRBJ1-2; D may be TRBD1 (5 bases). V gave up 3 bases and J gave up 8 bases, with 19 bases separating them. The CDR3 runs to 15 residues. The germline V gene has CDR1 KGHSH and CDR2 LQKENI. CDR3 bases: TGTGCCAGCTCACCGGAGGGGCACCTCATGCTGGGCTACACCTTC. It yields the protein CASSPEGHLMLGYTF.

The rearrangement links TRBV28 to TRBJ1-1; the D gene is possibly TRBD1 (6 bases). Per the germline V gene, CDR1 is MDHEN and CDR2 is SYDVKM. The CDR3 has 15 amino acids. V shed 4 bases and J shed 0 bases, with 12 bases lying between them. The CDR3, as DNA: TGTGCCAGCAGTTCGCCTCAGGGGTTGAACACTGAAGCTTTCTTT. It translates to CASSSPQGLNTEAFF.

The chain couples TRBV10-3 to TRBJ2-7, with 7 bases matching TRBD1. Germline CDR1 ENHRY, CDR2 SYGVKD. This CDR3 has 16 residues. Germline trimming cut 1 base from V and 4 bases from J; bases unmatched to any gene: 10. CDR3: CAISEFSRTGSYEQYF. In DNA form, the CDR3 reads TGTGCCATCAGTGAGTTCAGTCGGACAGGTAGTTACGAGCAGTACTTC.

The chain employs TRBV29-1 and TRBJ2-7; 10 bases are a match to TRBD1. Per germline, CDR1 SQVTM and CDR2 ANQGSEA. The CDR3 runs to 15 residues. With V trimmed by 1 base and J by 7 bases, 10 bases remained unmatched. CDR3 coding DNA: TGCAGCGTTGAAGGGCGGGACAGGGGCCGCCTGGAGCAGTACTTC. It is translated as CSVEGRDRGRLEQYF.

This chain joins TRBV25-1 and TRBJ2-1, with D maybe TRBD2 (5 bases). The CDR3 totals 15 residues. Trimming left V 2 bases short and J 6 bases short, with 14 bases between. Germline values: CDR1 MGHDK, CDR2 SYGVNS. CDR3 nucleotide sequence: TGTGCCAGCAGTGAACGATCTAGCCCAAGCAATGAGCAGTTCTTC. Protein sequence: CASSERSSPSNEQFF.

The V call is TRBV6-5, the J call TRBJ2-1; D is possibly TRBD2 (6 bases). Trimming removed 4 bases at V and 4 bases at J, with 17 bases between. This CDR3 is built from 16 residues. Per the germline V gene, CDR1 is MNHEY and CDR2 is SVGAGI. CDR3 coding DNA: TGTGCCAGCAGTTCATTATTGGACCGGGAGTACAATGAGCAGTTCTTC. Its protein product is CASSSLLDREYNEQFF.

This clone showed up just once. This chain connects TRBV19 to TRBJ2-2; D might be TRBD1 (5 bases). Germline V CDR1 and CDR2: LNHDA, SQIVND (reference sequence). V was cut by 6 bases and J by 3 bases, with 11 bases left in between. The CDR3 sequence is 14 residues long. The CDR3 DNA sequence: TGTGCCAGTAGGCAGGGTTTGGACACCGGGGAGCTGTTTTTT. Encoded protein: CASRQGLDTGELFF.

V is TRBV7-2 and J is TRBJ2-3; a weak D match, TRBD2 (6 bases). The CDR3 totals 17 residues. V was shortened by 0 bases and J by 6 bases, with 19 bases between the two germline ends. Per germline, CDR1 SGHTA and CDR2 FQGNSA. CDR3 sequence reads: CASSLARLGGGVDTQYF. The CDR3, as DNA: TGTGCCAGCAGCTTAGCGCGACTAGGTGGCGGAGTGGATACGCAGTATTTT. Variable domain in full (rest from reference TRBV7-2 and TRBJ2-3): GAGVSQSPSNKVTEKGKDVELRCDPISGHTALYWYRQSLGQGLEFLIYFQGNSAPDKSGLPSDRFSAERTGGSVSTLTIQRTQQEDSAVYLCASSLARLGGGVDTQYFGPGTRLTVL.

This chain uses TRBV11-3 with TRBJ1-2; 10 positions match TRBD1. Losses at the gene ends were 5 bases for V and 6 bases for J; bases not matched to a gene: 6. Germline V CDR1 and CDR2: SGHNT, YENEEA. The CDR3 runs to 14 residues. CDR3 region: CASSPGQGFNGYTF. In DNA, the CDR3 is TGTGCCAGCAGCCCGGGACAGGGGTTCAATGGCTACACCTTC.

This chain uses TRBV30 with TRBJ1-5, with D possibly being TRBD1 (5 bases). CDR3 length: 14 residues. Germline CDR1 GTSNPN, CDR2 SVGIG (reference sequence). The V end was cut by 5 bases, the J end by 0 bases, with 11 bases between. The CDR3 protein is CAWSDSYSNQPQHF. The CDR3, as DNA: TGTGCCTGGTCAGACAGTTATAGCAATCAGCCCCAGCATTTT.

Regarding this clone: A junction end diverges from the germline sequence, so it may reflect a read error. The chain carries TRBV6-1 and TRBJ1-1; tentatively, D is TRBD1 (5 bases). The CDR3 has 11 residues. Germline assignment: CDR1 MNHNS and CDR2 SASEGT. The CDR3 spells CASSEGQKGIF. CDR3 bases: TGTGCCAGCAGTGAAGGACAGAAGGGTATCTTT.

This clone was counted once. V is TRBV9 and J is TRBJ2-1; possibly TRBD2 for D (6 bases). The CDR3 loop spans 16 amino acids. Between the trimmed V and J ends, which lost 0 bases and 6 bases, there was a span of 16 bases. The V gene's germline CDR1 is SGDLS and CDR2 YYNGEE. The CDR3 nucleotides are TGTGCCAGCAGCGTAGATCCGGGACTCAAAGGCAATGAGCAGTTCTTC. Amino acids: CASSVDPGLKGNEQFF.

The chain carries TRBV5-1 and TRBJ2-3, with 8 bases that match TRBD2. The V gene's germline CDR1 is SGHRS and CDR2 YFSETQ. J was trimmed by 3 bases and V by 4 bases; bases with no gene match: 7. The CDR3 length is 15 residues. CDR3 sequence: CASSTQRETTDTQYF. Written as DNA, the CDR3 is TGCGCCAGCAGCACGCAGCGGGAGACGACAGATACGCAGTATTTT.

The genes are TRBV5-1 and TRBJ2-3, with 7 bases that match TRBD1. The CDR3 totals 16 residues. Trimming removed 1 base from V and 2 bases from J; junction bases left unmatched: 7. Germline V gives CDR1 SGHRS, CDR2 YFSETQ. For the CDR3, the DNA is TGCGCCAGCAGCTTGCTTGGACAGGCAGACACAGATACGCAGTATTTT. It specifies CASSLLGQADTDTQYF.

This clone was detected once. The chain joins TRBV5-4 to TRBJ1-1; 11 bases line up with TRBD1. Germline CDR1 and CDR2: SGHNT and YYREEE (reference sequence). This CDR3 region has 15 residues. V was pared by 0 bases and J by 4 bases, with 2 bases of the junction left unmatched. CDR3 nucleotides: TGTGCCAGCAGCTTGGTGGGACAGGGGGGCACTGAAGCTTTCTTT. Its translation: CASSLVGQGGTEAFF.

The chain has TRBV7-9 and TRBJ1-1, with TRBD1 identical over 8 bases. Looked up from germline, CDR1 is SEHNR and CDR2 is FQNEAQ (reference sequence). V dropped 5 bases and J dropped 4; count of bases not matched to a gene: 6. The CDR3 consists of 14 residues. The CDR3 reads CASSRQGRSTEAFF. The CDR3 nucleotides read TGTGCCAGCAGCCGACAGGGGAGGAGCACTGAAGCTTTCTTT.

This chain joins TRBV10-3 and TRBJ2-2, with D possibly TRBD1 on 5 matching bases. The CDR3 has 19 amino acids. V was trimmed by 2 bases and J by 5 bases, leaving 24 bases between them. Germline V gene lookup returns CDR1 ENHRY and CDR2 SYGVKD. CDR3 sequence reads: CAISEPGFIGSRATGELFF. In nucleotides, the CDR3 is TGTGCCATCAGTGAGCCGGGTTTTATAGGGTCCAGGGCAACCGGGGAGCTGTTTTTT.

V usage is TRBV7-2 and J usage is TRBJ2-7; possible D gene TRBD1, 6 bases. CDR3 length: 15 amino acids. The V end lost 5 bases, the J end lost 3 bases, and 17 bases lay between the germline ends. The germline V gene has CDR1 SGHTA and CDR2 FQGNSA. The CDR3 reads CASSEGRDNFYEQYF. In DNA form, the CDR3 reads TGTGCCAGCAGCGAAGGAAGGGACAACTTCTACGAGCAGTACTTC.

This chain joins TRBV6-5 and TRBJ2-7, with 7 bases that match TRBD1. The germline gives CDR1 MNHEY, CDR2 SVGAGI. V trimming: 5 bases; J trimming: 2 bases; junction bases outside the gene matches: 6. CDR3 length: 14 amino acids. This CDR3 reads CASSGGQLTYEQYF. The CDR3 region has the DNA TGTGCCAGCAGTGGGGGACAGTTAACCTACGAGCAGTACTTC.

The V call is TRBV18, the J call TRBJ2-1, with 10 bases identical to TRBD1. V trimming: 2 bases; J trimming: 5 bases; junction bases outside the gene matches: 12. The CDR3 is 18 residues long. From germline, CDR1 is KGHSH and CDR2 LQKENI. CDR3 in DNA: TGTGCCAGCTCACCAATTCCCCCGGGACAGGGGAATAACAATGAGCAGTTCTTC. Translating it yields CASSPIPPGQGNNNEQFF. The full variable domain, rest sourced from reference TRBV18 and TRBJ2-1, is NAGVMQNPRHLVRRRGQEARLRCSPMKGHSHVYWYRQLPEEGLKFMVYLQKENIIDESGMPKERFSAEFPKEGPSILRIQQVVRGDSAAYFCASSPIPPGQGNNNEQFFGPGTRLTVL.

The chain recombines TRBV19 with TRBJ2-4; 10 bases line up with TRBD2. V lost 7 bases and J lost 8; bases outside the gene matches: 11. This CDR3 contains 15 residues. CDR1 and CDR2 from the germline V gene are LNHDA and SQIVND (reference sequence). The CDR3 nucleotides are TGTGCCAGTAACTCGCTAGCGGGAGCTGGAGACATTCAGTACTTC. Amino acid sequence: CASNSLAGAGDIQYF.

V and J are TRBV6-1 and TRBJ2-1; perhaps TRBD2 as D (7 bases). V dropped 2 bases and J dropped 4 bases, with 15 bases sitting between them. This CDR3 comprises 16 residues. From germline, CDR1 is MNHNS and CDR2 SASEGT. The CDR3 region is CASSERGGGKYNEQFF. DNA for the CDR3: TGTGCCAGCAGTGAAAGGGGGGGTGGGAAATACAATGAGCAGTTCTTC.

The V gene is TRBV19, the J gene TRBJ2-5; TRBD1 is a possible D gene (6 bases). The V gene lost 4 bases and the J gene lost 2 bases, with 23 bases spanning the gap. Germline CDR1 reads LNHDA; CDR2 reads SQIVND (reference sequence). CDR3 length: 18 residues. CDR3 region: CASSRRSRGVMVQETQYF. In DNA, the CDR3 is TGTGCCAGTAGTAGACGATCCAGGGGCGTTATGGTGCAAGAGACCCAGTACTTC.

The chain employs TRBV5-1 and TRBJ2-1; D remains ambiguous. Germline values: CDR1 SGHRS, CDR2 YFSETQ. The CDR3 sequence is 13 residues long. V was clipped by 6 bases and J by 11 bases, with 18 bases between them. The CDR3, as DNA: TGCGCCAGCACCCCGGGTATACGTGAAAAGCAGTTCTTC. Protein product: CASTPGIREKQFF.

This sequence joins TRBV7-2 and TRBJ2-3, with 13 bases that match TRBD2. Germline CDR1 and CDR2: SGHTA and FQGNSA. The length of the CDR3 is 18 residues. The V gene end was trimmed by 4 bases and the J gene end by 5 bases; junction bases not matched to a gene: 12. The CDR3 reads CASSSRTSGSSFVDTQYF. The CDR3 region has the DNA TGTGCCAGCAGCTCCAGGACTAGCGGGAGTAGTTTTGTAGATACGCAGTATTTT. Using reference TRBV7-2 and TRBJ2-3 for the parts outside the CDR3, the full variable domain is GAGVSQSPSNKVTEKGKDVELRCDPISGHTALYWYRQSLGQGLEFLIYFQGNSAPDKSGLPSDRFSAERTGGSVSTLTIQRTQQEDSAVYLCASSSRTSGSSFVDTQYFGPGTRLTVL.

CDR3 residues: CASSQQTGRADTQYF. In DNA form, the CDR3 reads TGTGCCAGCAGCCAACAGACAGGCCGGGCAGATACGCAGTATTTT. This chain connects TRBV6-1 to TRBJ2-3; TRBD1 might be the D (6 bases). V lost 6 bases, J lost 4 bases, and 17 bases lay in between. The CDR3 has 15 amino acids. Looked up from germline, CDR1 is MNHNS and CDR2 is SASEGT.

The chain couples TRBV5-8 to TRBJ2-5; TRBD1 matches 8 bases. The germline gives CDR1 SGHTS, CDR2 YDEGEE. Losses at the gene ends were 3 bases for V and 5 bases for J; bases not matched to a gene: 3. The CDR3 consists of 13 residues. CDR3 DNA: TGTGCCAGCAGCTGGAACAGGGGGGAGACCCAGTACTTC. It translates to CASSWNRGETQYF.

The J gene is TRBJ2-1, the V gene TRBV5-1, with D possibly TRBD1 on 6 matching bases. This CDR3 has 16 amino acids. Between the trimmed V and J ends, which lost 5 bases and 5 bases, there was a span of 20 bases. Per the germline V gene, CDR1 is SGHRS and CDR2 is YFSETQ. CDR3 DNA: TGCGCCAGCAGTATCCCGGACAGCCAATCACACAATGAGCAGTTCTTC. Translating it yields CASSIPDSQSHNEQFF.